Each of the 25 T cell receptor beta chains below was sequenced from the same sample in a study of blood T cells in healthy people across ages. PCR was performed a second time for about 6 to 12 cycles using a sample-barcoded 5' primer and a J-beta primer mix. TCRdb passed the 5' RACE reads through MiXCR, listing each CDR3 protein once. In the table there are almost 800,000 distinct CDR3 sequences, about three fifths of which are singletons. The sequenced sample was blood. The receptors stem from a man aged 30 to 39 in good health.

The chain employs TRBV7-2 and TRBJ2-5, with TRBD2 as a possible D gene (5 bases). Trimming took 4 bases from V and 5 from J, leaving 17 bases between them. The CDR3 is 15 residues long. The V gene's germline CDR1 is SGHTA and CDR2 FQGNSA. The CDR3 protein is CASSSPPLGRETQYF. The CDR3 DNA follows: TGTGCCAGCAGCTCCCCCCCACTAGGGCGGGAGACCCAGTACTTC.

There are a few counts of this clonotype. The V call is TRBV29-1, the J call TRBJ2-1, with 12 nucleotides matching TRBD2. Germline V lookup: CDR1 SQVTM, CDR2 ANQGSEA. The V gene end was trimmed by 7 bases and the J gene end by 4 bases; junction bases not matched to a gene: 11. This CDR3 region has 16 residues. CDR3 loop: CSEQNTGTSGYNEQFF. The CDR3 DNA sequence: TGCAGCGAACAAAACACCGGGACTAGCGGGTACAATGAGCAGTTCTTC.

Written as DNA, the CDR3 is TGTGCCAGCAGTTTAGGGCGGGTCAACCAAGAGACCCAGTACTTC. This sequence encodes CASSLGRVNQETQYF. The gene calls are TRBV27 and TRBJ2-4, with D tentatively TRBD2 (5 bases). The end of the DNA is better explained by TRBJ2-5, so the J call may be wrong. CDR1 and CDR2 (germline): MNHEY, SMNVEV (reference sequence). CDR3 length: 15 residues.

This chain's CDR3 is CSAADGRDGYTF. The CDR3 bases are TGCAGTGCCGCAGACGGGAGGGATGGCTACACCTTC. The rearrangement joins TRBV20-1 to TRBJ1-2, with unresolved D. Trimming removed 6 bases from V and 6 bases from J, with 14 bases in between. Germline values: CDR1 DFQATT, CDR2 SNEGSKA (reference sequence). CDR3 size: 12 residues.

The chain recombines TRBV13 with TRBJ2-1; no definite D call. Between the trimmed V and J ends, which lost 6 bases and 10 bases, there was a span of 16 bases. The CDR3 runs to 13 residues. Germline CDR1 and CDR2: PRHDT and FYEKMQ (reference sequence). CDR3 coding DNA: TGTGCCAGCAGGACCACTCTAGACGGGGAGCAGTTCTTC. Its protein product is CASRTTLDGEQFF. The entire variable domain, with the rest obtained from reference TRBV13 and TRBJ2-1, is as follows: AAGVIQSPRHLIKEKRETATLKCYPIPRHDTVYWYQQGPGQDPQFLISFYEKMQSDKGSIPDRFSAQQFSDYHSELNMSSLELGDSALYFCASRTTLDGEQFFGPGTRLTVL.

The CDR3 region is CASSQEGTGSSTF. For the CDR3, the DNA is TGTGCCAGCAGCCAAGAAGGGACAGGGTCCTCCACCTTC. The chain couples TRBV3-1 to TRBJ1-2, with 9 bases identical to TRBD1. Germline V gene data show CDR1 as LGHDT and CDR2 as YNNKEL (reference sequence). The J segment lost 13 bases and the V segment lost 0 bases, leaving 6 bases of the junction unmatched. This CDR3 spans 13 amino acids.

This chain connects TRBV20-1 to TRBJ1-3; no definite D call. The CDR3 is 15 residues long. The V and J ends lost 6 bases and 0 bases respectively, with 15 bases between them. Germline V lookup: CDR1 DFQATT, CDR2 SNEGSKA (reference sequence). CDR3 bases: TGCAGTGCCCAAATCCGATCAGCCTCTGGAAACACCATATATTTT. This gives the protein CSAQIRSASGNTIYF.

V is TRBV20-1 and J is TRBJ1-2; a weak D match, TRBD1 (5 bases). CDR1 DFQATT and CDR2 SNEGSKA come from the germline V gene (reference sequence). CDR3 length: 15 residues. V was cut by 2 bases and J by 3 bases, with 16 bases left in between. This CDR3 is CSARPRRGADYGYTF. The CDR3 DNA sequence: TGCAGTGCTAGACCCCGCCGAGGGGCTGACTATGGCTACACCTTC.

For the CDR3, the DNA is TGTGCCAGCAGCTTAGGGGGACAAAACAATGAGCAGTTCTTC. This gives the protein CASSLGGQNNEQFF. The rearrangement uses TRBV7-3 and TRBJ2-1; D might be TRBD1 (6 bases). There are 14 residues in the CDR3. In germline, CDR1 is SGHTA, CDR2 FQGTGA. Trimming removed 2 bases from V and 5 bases from J, with 10 bases in between.

The chain is built from TRBV4-2 and TRBJ2-3, with D perhaps matching TRBD1 or TRBD2 (5 bases each). This CDR3 contains 14 residues. The V gene lost 6 bases and the J gene lost 9 bases, with 19 bases spanning the gap. Germline V lookup: CDR1 LGHNA, CDR2 YNFKEQ. The CDR3 coding sequence is TGTGCCAGCAGAGAATGGGAAGGGGAGCCCACGCAGTATTTT. It yields the protein CASREWEGEPTQYF.

The chain joins TRBV20-1 to TRBJ2-1; 10 bases agree with TRBD2. CDR1 and CDR2 (germline): DFQATT, SNEGSKA (reference sequence). This CDR3 is 14 amino acids long. V was pared by 5 bases and J by 9 bases, with 10 bases of the junction left unmatched. CDR3 DNA: TGCAGTGCTCACCTTCTAGCGGGAGTAGGTGAGCAGTTCTTC. Protein sequence: CSAHLLAGVGEQFF.

The chain combines TRBV20-1 with TRBJ2-7; the D call may be TRBD1 or TRBD2 (5 bases each). The germline gives CDR1 DFQATT, CDR2 SNEGSKA (reference sequence). Trimming pared 7 bases from V and 2 bases from J, leaving 9 bases between. CDR3 length equals 11 residues. CDR3 residues: CSEGSTYEQYF. The CDR3 DNA is TGCAGTGAGGGGAGTACCTACGAGCAGTACTTC.

CDR3 DNA: TGTGCCAGCAGCTCCGGACAGGGGGCTGACACTGAAGCTTTCTTT. Translation: CASSSGQGADTEAFF. J is TRBJ1-1 and V is TRBV7-3; 11 bases are shared with TRBD1. Germline V gene lookup returns CDR1 SGHTA and CDR2 FQGTGA. V shed 4 bases, J shed 3 bases, and the junction held 4 bases outside the gene matches. This CDR3 has 15 amino acids. The whole variable domain, filled in from reference TRBV7-3 and TRBJ1-1, reads GAGVSQTPSNKVTEKGKYVELRCDPISGHTALYWYRQSLGQGPEFLIYFQGTGAADDSGLPNDRFFAVRPEGSVSTLKIQRTERGDSAVYLCASSSGQGADTEAFFGQGTRLTVV.

This chain links TRBV30 with TRBJ2-7, with unresolved D. The ends were cut back, 5 bases at V and 7 bases at J, with 15 bases in the middle. Germline assignment: CDR1 GTSNPN and CDR2 SVGIG (reference sequence). The CDR3 totals 12 residues. CDR3 in DNA: TGTGCCTGGGGGTTATCCGTCAGGGAGCAGTACTTC. Translation: CAWGLSVREQYF.

This clonotype was counted between two and nine times. The gene calls are TRBV15 and TRBJ2-3; tentatively, D is TRBD2 (6 bases). There are 15 residues in the CDR3. Trimming shortened V by 5 bases and J by 6 bases, and 18 bases separated the two germline ends. Germline CDR1 and CDR2: LNHNV and YYDKDF (reference sequence). For the CDR3, the DNA is TGTGCCACCAGCGCGGGGACCCTTCACGGCGATACGCAGTATTTT. It is translated as CATSAGTLHGDTQYF.

The chain recombines TRBV18 with TRBJ2-7, with D tentatively TRBD2 (5 bases). The germline gives CDR1 KGHSH, CDR2 LQKENI. There are 14 residues in the CDR3. V dropped 3 bases and J dropped 3 bases, with 12 bases sitting between them. The CDR3 nucleotides are TGTGCCAGCTCACCGGAGAGGGTGGGCTACGAGCAGTACTTC. This gives the protein CASSPERVGYEQYF.

This chain connects TRBV18 to TRBJ2-7; no clear D. The CDR3 length is 14 residues. The V end was cut by 3 bases, the J end by 1 base, with 10 bases between. Germline CDR1 is KGHSH and CDR2 is LQKENI. Written as DNA, the CDR3 is TGTGCCAGCTCACCGGGGTCTCAGTCCTACGAGCAGTACTTC. Translating gives CASSPGSQSYEQYF.

The CDR3 nucleotides are TGTGCCAGCAGCAAGCTAGCGGGGGGTCAGCAGTACTTC. This translates into CASSKLAGGQQYF. This chain connects TRBV7-2 to TRBJ2-7; 11 nucleotides align to TRBD2. Unmatched junction bases numbered 5, after V lost 5 bases and J lost 8 bases. The germline CDR1 and CDR2 sequences are SGHTA and FQGNSA. The CDR3 loop spans 13 amino acids.

This clonotype showed up just a few times. This rearrangement joins TRBV13 to TRBJ1-1, with unresolved D. The CDR3 runs to 14 residues. Between the trimmed V and J ends, which lost 4 bases and 2 bases, there was a span of 11 bases. CDR1 and CDR2 from the germline V gene are PRHDT and FYEKMQ (reference sequence). The DNA for the CDR3 is TGTGCCAGCAGCTCTTGGACGGCTAACACTGAAGCTTTCTTT. Its translation is CASSSWTANTEAFF.

This clonotype came up many times. The chain recombines TRBV12-3 or TRBV12-4 with TRBJ2-1; the match to TRBD2 covers 7 bases. There are 15 residues in the CDR3. J was trimmed by 9 bases and V by 7 bases; bases with no gene match: 15. CDR3 in amino acids: CASTRILGGVAEQFF. Written as DNA, the CDR3 is TGTGCCAGCACTCGAATCCTTGGGGGGGTCGCTGAGCAGTTCTTC.

This rearrangement joins TRBV7-2 to TRBJ2-5; 9 bases agree with TRBD2. The germline gives CDR1 SGHTA, CDR2 FQGNSA. This CDR3 spans 16 amino acids. V lost 5 bases to trimming and J lost 0 bases; unmatched junction nucleotides: 7. CDR3 coding DNA: TGTGCCAGCAGCGACCCGCTAGCGGGGTACCAAGAGACCCAGTACTTC. As protein: CASSDPLAGYQETQYF.

The J gene is TRBJ2-3, the V gene TRBV20-1, with TRBD2 matching over 9 bases. The J segment lost 2 bases and the V segment lost 3 bases, leaving 3 bases of the junction unmatched. The CDR3 has 14 residues. Germline V gene sequence: CDR1 DFQATT, CDR2 SNEGSKA (reference sequence). The CDR3: CSASPSGTTDTQYF. Written as DNA, the CDR3 is TGCAGTGCTAGTCCTAGCGGGACCACAGATACGCAGTATTTT.

The V gene is TRBV20-1, the J gene TRBJ2-4; 10 positions match TRBD1. Germline V gives CDR1 DFQATT, CDR2 SNEGSKA (reference sequence). This CDR3 is 16 amino acids long. With V trimmed by 4 bases and J by 1 base, 7 bases remained unmatched. The CDR3 sequence: CSANGQGEVAKNIQYF. For the CDR3, the DNA is TGCAGTGCTAATGGACAGGGGGAGGTGGCCAAAAACATTCAGTACTTC.

J is TRBJ2-5 and V is TRBV7-2; 7 bases line up with TRBD1. CDR1 and CDR2 (germline): SGHTA, FQGNSA. The CDR3 runs 14 residues. J lost 3 bases, V lost 4 bases, and 5 bases had no gene match. In nucleotides, the CDR3 is TGTGCCAGCAGCTCCAAGGACAGGAAAGAGACCCAGTACTTC. Protein product: CASSSKDRKETQYF.

The chain carries TRBV6-1 and TRBJ2-5, with unresolved D. The CDR3 spans 12 residues. Deletions cut 4 bases from V and 5 bases from J, with 8 bases between. Germline assignment: CDR1 MNHNS and CDR2 SASEGT. CDR3: CASSARPETQYF. DNA for the CDR3: TGTGCCAGCAGTGCTAGACCGGAGACCCAGTACTTC.